This TCR beta chain derives from a study of CD8+ T cells in alopecia areata. As the sequencing template, cDNA was produced by extracting RNA and reverse transcribing it. TCRdb's table, derived via immunoSEQ multiplex PCR, lists solely in-frame clones and lacks some. The sample has 150,000 to 200,000 clones; over 55% are singletons. The CDR3 totals 15 residues. The ends were cut back, 0 bases at V and 2 bases at J, with 9 bases in the middle. Germline values: CDR1 SGDLS, CDR2 YYNGEE. PBMCs yielded sorted CD4+ and CD8+ T cells. The source is a human donor with alopecia areata. The starting material was CD4+ T cells sorted from blood, obtained at week 0. The V call is TRBV9, the J call TRBJ2-1, with D maybe TRBD2 (5 bases). The CDR3 region has the DNA TGTGCCAGCAGCGTAGGGACTCCTCCCTACAATGAGCAGTTCTTC. It translates to CASSVGTPPYNEQFF.